This is a list of T cell receptor beta chains from one sample in a study of blood T cell repertoires in COVID-19. Libraries were prepared by immunoSEQ multiplex PCR; TCRdb keeps only in-frame clonotypes and omits some of them. In the table there are 180,000 or so clones, around nine tenths of which are singletons. The sample comprised peripheral blood. These receptors all stem from a man aged 18 to 29 with active or convalescent COVID-19. CDR3s include the opening cysteine and the closing phenylalanine or tryptophan. The D gene is left open where the match is weak. The size of a clone is reported for some rows only, either as once, few or many, or as a class for expanded clones.

j_gene: TRBJ1-2
v_gene: TRBV9
abundance: -
d_gene: TRBD1
CDR3aa: CASSATGEHYGYTF
CDR3nt: TGTGCCAGCAGCGCTACAGGGGAACACTATGGCTACACCTTC

j_gene: TRBJ1-2
v_gene: TRBV5-1
abundance: -
d_gene: TRBD1
CDR3aa: CASSFTSGTVGYTF
CDR3nt: TGCGCCAGCAGCTTTACTTCCGGGACAGTTGGCTACACCTTC

j_gene: TRBJ2-3
v_gene: TRBV10-3
abundance: -
d_gene: TRBD2
CDR3aa: CAISESPTLGGRNTDTQYF
CDR3nt: TGTGCCATCAGTGAGTCGCCCACTTTGGGGGGGAGGAACACAGATACGCAGTATTTT

j_gene: TRBJ1-2
v_gene: TRBV6-5
abundance: -
d_gene: -
CDR3aa: CASSYDGTIGYTF
CDR3nt: TGTGCCAGCAGTTATGACGGAACTATTGGCTACACCTTC

j_gene: TRBJ2-1
v_gene: TRBV11-2
abundance: -
d_gene: TRBD1
CDR3aa: CASSFHPRDRADLEQFF
CDR3nt: TGTGCCAGCAGCTTCCACCCCCGGGACAGGGCGGATTTAGAGCAGTTCTTC

j_gene: TRBJ1-3
v_gene: TRBV20-1
abundance: -
d_gene: -
CDR3aa: CSASIAALGNTIYF
CDR3nt: TGCAGTGCTAGTATCGCGGCTCTGGGAAACACCATATATTTT

j_gene: TRBJ1-1
v_gene: TRBV14
abundance: -
d_gene: -
CDR3aa: CASSQVRYTEAFF
CDR3nt: TGTGCCAGCAGCCAAGTTCGTTATACTGAAGCTTTCTTT

j_gene: TRBJ2-7
v_gene: TRBV29-1
abundance: -
d_gene: TRBD2
CDR3aa: CSAKLAGGRGYEQYF
CDR3nt: TGCAGCGCTAAACTAGCGGGAGGGAGGGGCTACGAGCAGTACTTC

j_gene: TRBJ2-1
v_gene: TRBV29-1
abundance: -
d_gene: -
CDR3aa: CSVQPHSASSYNEQFF
CDR3nt: TGCAGCGTTCAACCCCATAGCGCGAGCTCCTACAATGAGCAGTTCTTC

j_gene: TRBJ2-1
v_gene: TRBV6-5
abundance: -
d_gene: TRBD1
CDR3aa: CASSLSSGTGYNEQFF
CDR3nt: TGTGCCAGCAGTTTGTCCTCCGGGACAGGGTACAATGAGCAGTTCTTC

j_gene: TRBJ2-5
v_gene: TRBV5-4
abundance: -
d_gene: TRBD1
CDR3aa: CASSTRTGFGRETQYF
CDR3nt: TGTGCCAGCAGCACCCGGACAGGTTTTGGGAGAGAGACCCAGTACTTC

j_gene: TRBJ2-3
v_gene: TRBV3-1/TRBV3-2
abundance: -
d_gene: -
CDR3aa: CASSQELLPTDTQYF
CDR3nt: TGTGCCAGCAGCCAAGAACTACTACCCACAGATACGCAGTATTTT

j_gene: TRBJ2-2
v_gene: TRBV11-2
abundance: -
d_gene: TRBD2
CDR3aa: CASSSWWASGNTGELFF
CDR3nt: TGTGCCAGCAGCTCTTGGTGGGCTAGCGGAAACACCGGGGAGCTGTTTTTT

j_gene: TRBJ2-5
v_gene: TRBV18
abundance: -
d_gene: TRBD1
CDR3aa: CASSLWTGLPGETQYF
CDR3nt: TGTGCCAGCTCACTTTGGACAGGCCTCCCGGGGGAGACCCAGTACTTC

j_gene: TRBJ1-5
v_gene: TRBV7-2
abundance: -
d_gene: -
CDR3aa: CASSLLSFTGLNQPQHF
CDR3nt: TGTGCCAGCAGCTTACTGAGCTTTACAGGCCTCAATCAGCCCCAGCATTTT

j_gene: TRBJ2-1
v_gene: TRBV7-9
abundance: -
d_gene: TRBD2
CDR3aa: CASRATSGGQGEQFF
CDR3nt: TGTGCCAGCAGGGCCACTAGCGGGGGGCAGGGCGAGCAGTTCTTC

j_gene: TRBJ2-7
v_gene: TRBV7-2
abundance: -
d_gene: -
CDR3aa: CASSGLGGSYEQYF
CDR3nt: TGTGCCAGCAGCGGCCTAGGGGGCTCCTACGAGCAGTACTTC

j_gene: TRBJ1-6
v_gene: TRBV7-3
abundance: -
d_gene: TRBD1
CDR3aa: CASSLGQGDSPLHF
CDR3nt: TGTGCCAGCAGCTTAGGACAGGGAGACTCACCCCTCCACTTT

j_gene: TRBJ1-2
v_gene: TRBV6-4
abundance: -
d_gene: -
CDR3aa: CASSDSAGIGYTF
CDR3nt: TGTGCCAGCAGTGACTCGGCAGGGATTGGCTACACCTTC

j_gene: TRBJ2-3
v_gene: TRBV10-3
abundance: -
d_gene: -
CDR3aa: CAIGGADTQYF
CDR3nt: TGTGCCATAGGGGGAGCAGATACGCAGTATTTT

j_gene: TRBJ2-5
v_gene: TRBV7-9
abundance: once
d_gene: TRBD1
CDR3aa: CASSTGAGTQYF
CDR3nt: TGTGCCAGCAGCACAGGGGCTGGGACCCAGTACTTC

j_gene: TRBJ2-2
v_gene: TRBV5-1
abundance: -
d_gene: TRBD1
CDR3aa: CASSLDPLGQGKTGELFF
CDR3nt: TGCGCCAGCAGCTTGGATCCCTTGGGACAGGGAAAAACCGGGGAGCTGTTTTTT

j_gene: TRBJ2-3
v_gene: TRBV2
abundance: -
d_gene: -
CDR3aa: CASPRGPNSDTQYF
CDR3nt: TGTGCCAGTCCCAGGGGCCCTAACTCAGATACGCAGTATTTT

j_gene: TRBJ2-7
v_gene: TRBV5-1
abundance: -
d_gene: TRBD2
CDR3aa: CASRRLAGVDEQYF
CDR3nt: TGCGCCAGCCGGCGGCTAGCGGGAGTCGACGAGCAGTACTTC

j_gene: TRBJ1-6
v_gene: TRBV5-1
abundance: -
d_gene: -
CDR3aa: CASSLEWQNNSPLHF
CDR3nt: TGCGCCAGCAGCTTGGAATGGCAGAATAATTCACCCCTCCACTTT

j_gene: TRBJ2-7
v_gene: TRBV11-3
abundance: -
d_gene: -
CDR3aa: CASSLGYSSYEQYF
CDR3nt: TGTGCCAGCAGCTTGGGTTACAGTTCCTACGAGCAGTACTTC